One T cell receptor (beta chain) is described in this entry. Its specificity is unknown. The sample originates from a study of CD8 T cells in ankylosing spondylitis. TCRdb itself ran the 5' RACE reads through MiXCR, one entry per CDR3 protein. The sample carries fewer than 550,000 distinct CDR3 sequences, about 5% recorded once. CDR3 length equals 14 residues. Germline V gene data show CDR1 as SEHNR and CDR2 as FQNEAQ (reference sequence). V shed 3 bases and J shed 4 bases, with 11 bases lying between them. General study findings and limits: In the blood and synovial fluid of reactive arthritis, some motif variants had been previously reported. Fewer than ten highly homologous variants made up a TCR beta motif that seemed to typify ankylosing spondylitis blood.

The chain employs TRBV7-9 and TRBJ2-3; D not resolved. Sequencing was carried out using blood, either unsorted or a sorted T cell fraction (not recorded which). The TCR comes from a male donor with ankylosing spondylitis. CDR3 sequence reads: CASSFYDSPDTQYF. Written as DNA, the CDR3 is TGTGCCAGCAGCTTCTACGATTCACCAGATACGCAGTATTTT.